The rows below give T cell receptor beta chains drawn from one sample of a study of T cell responses to AZD1222 COVID-19 vaccine. Generated by immunoSEQ multiplex PCR, the TCRdb table keeps only in-frame clones and is missing some. This sample has about 68,000 clones; 88% occur once, and the top ten carry about 8%. The sample consisted of peripheral blood, taken on day 0 of AZD1222 vaccination. Source of these receptors: an adult in good health. CDR3s include the opening cysteine and the closing phenylalanine or tryptophan. The D gene is left open where the match is weak. Only some rows state a clone size, as once, few, many or a class for expanded clones.

D gene,V gene,J gene,clone size,CDR3 protein,CDR3 DNA
TRBD2,TRBV5-5,TRBJ2-7,once,CASGRRERYEQYF,TGTGCCAGCGGTCGGCGGGAGCGATACGAGCAGTACTTC
TRBD1,TRBV29-1,TRBJ2-2,-,CSVDTGTGWTGELFF,TGCAGCGTGGACACCGGGACAGGGTGGACCGGGGAGCTGTTTTTT
-,TRBV19,TRBJ2-7,few,CASSRGSEQYF,TGTGCCAGTAGTAGAGGGTCCGAGCAGTACTTC
TRBD1,TRBV28,TRBJ1-1,-,CASSTGTAGMNTEAFF,TGTGCCAGCAGCACCGGGACAGCAGGTATGAACACTGAAGCTTTCTTT
-,TRBV4-2,TRBJ2-3,-,CASSQDVGGTQYF,TGTGCCAGCAGCCAAGATGTGGGCGGTACGCAGTATTTT
-,TRBV7-2,TRBJ1-5,-,CASSFGPGQPLSF,TGTGCCAGCAGCTTTGGCCCTGGACAGCCTTTGAGTTTT
TRBD2,TRBV3-1/TRBV3-2,TRBJ2-1,-,CASSQDIAGLSTVF,TGTGCCAGCAGCCAAGATATAGCGGGGCTGAGCACCGTCTTC
TRBD1,TRBV11-2,TRBJ1-4,-,CASSLTGGLANEKLFF,TGTGCCAGCAGTCTTACAGGGGGCTTAGCTAATGAAAAACTGTTTTTT
TRBD1,TRBV4-1,TRBJ2-1,-,CASSQGNRGRNEQFF,TGCGCCAGCAGCCAAGGCAACAGGGGGCGCAATGAGCAGTTCTTC
-,TRBV9,TRBJ1-1,-,CASSATGLNTEAFF,TGTGCCAGCAGCGCGACAGGACTGAACACTGAAGCTTTCTTT
-,TRBV6-5,TRBJ1-2,-,CASNPNRRVYGYTF,TGTGCCAGCAACCCCAACCGGCGAGTGTATGGCTACACCTTC
-,TRBV6-2/TRBV6-3,TRBJ2-5,-,CASSWTGRSAQETQYF,TGTGCCAGCAGTTGGACTGGGCGGAGTGCTCAAGAGACCCAGTACTTC
TRBD1,TRBV4-3,TRBJ1-4,-,CASSPMGQTNEKLFF,TGCGCCAGCAGCCCCATGGGACAGACTAATGAAAAACTGTTTTTT
-,TRBV27,TRBJ2-4,-,CASSSWTELAKNIQYF,TGTGCCAGCAGTTCGTGGACAGAACTAGCCAAAAACATTCAGTACTTC
-,TRBV6-5,TRBJ2-7,-,CASKKGLVEVYEQYF,TGTGCCAGTAAAAAGGGGTTGGTTGAAGTCTACGAGCAGTACTTC
TRBD1,TRBV6-5,TRBJ2-2,-,CASSYSGQGHTGELFF,TGTGCCAGCAGTTACTCGGGACAGGGACACACCGGGGAGCTGTTTTTT
-,TRBV15,TRBJ2-2,-,CATSRDLSPLGTGELFF,TGTGCCACCAGCAGAGATTTATCCCCCCTAGGGACCGGGGAGCTGTTTTTT
TRBD1,TRBV6-1,TRBJ1-1,-,CASSATGGLVRNTEAFF,TGTGCCAGCAGTGCGACAGGGGGCTTAGTCCGGAACACTGAAGCTTTCTTT
-,TRBV10-1,TRBJ2-7,-,CASSSQGDQYF,TGCGCCAGCAGTAGTCAGGGCGACCAGTACTTC
-,TRBV7-2,TRBJ2-3,-,CAEQGNADTQYF,TGTGCCGAACAGGGTAATGCAGATACGCAGTATTTT
TRBD1,TRBV6-4,TRBJ2-2,-,CASSEGDRDTGELFF,TGTGCCAGCAGTGAGGGGGACAGGGACACCGGGGAGCTGTTTTTT
TRBD2,TRBV27,TRBJ2-1,once,CASSRLAGGDEQFF,TGTGCCAGCAGTCGCCTAGCGGGAGGTGATGAGCAGTTCTTC
TRBD2,TRBV6-4,TRBJ2-1,-,CASSATSGSYNEQFF,TGTGCCAGCAGTGCAACTAGCGGGTCCTACAATGAGCAGTTCTTC
-,TRBV12-3/TRBV12-4,TRBJ1-2,once,CASSRRTDRGYTF,TGTGCCAGCAGTCGACGGACGGATCGGGGCTACACCTTC
-,TRBV2,TRBJ1-1,-,CASSWNTEAFF,TGTGCCAGCAGTTGGAACACTGAAGCTTTCTTT
-,TRBV18,TRBJ1-2,-,CASSPPTPVGYGYTF,TGTGCCAGCTCACCACCGACCCCGGTGGGCTATGGCTACACCTTC
-,TRBV7-2,TRBJ2-1,-,CASSWAVGVGYEQFF,TGTGCCAGCAGCTGGGCGGTGGGAGTGGGCTATGAGCAGTTCTTC
TRBD2,TRBV28,TRBJ2-5,few,CASSVGGQETQYF,TGTGCCAGCAGTGTGGGGGGGCAAGAGACCCAGTACTTC
TRBD2,TRBV28,TRBJ2-1,-,CASSFPTSGSYNEQFF,TGTGCCAGCAGTTTCCCGACTAGCGGGAGTTACAATGAGCAGTTCTTC
TRBD1,TRBV6-4,TRBJ1-2,-,CASSDSTGGGYTF,TGTGCCAGCAGTGACTCGACAGGGGGTGGCTACACCTTC
-,TRBV29-1,TRBJ1-1,-,CSVDPWGRSMNTEAFF,TGCAGCGTGGACCCTTGGGGCAGGAGCATGAACACTGAAGCTTTCTTT
-,TRBV6-5,TRBJ1-2,-,CASSTPGVSYGYTF,TGTGCCAGCAGTACCCCCGGGGTCTCCTATGGCTACACCTTC
TRBD2,TRBV18,TRBJ2-7,-,CASSSGLAGGSYEQYF,TGTGCCAGCTCATCAGGGCTAGCGGGAGGTTCCTACGAGCAGTACTTC